The 20 T cell receptor beta chains listed next were all sequenced from one sample in a study of blood T cell repertoires in COVID-19. Assay: immunoSEQ multiplex PCR; the TCRdb copy retains only in-frame clones and omits some. The data hold 150,000 to 200,000 clones, with roughly 80% observed a single time. Input material: PBMCs or T cells enriched from blood (not recorded which). All receptors come from a man between 50 and 59 years old who had recovered from COVID-19.

The J gene is TRBJ1-4, the V gene TRBV5-4; 7 bases are shared with TRBD1. This CDR3 region has 13 residues. Germline V CDR1 and CDR2: SGHNT, YYREEE (reference sequence). Germline trimming cut 4 bases from V and 7 bases from J; bases unmatched to any gene: 4. CDR3 protein: CASSVRDSEKLFF. The DNA for the CDR3 is TGTGCCAGCAGCGTCCGGGACAGTGAAAAACTGTTTTTT. Full variable domain (rest looked up from reference TRBV5-4 and TRBJ1-4): ETGVTQSPTHLIKTRGQQVTLRCSSQSGHNTVSWYQQALGQGPQFIFQYYREEENGRGNFPPRFSGLQFPNYSSELNVNALELDDSALYLCASSVRDSEKLFFGSGTQLSVL.

The chain joins TRBV3-1 (or the pseudogene TRBV3-2) to TRBJ2-1, with 12 bases identical to TRBD2. This CDR3 comprises 18 residues. Trimming took 1 base from V and 9 from J; bases not matched to a gene: 13. Germline lookup yields CDR1 LGHDT and CDR2 YNNKEL (reference sequence). In DNA, the CDR3 is TGTGCCAGCAGCCAAGTAGTGCGGACTAGCGGGAAGGGGCGTGAGCAGTTCTTC. Protein product: CASSQVVRTSGKGREQFF.

This clone has only one observation. The chain is built from TRBV7-3 and TRBJ1-6; D may be TRBD1 (6 bases). Germline CDR1 and CDR2: SGHTA and FQGTGA. V lost 7 bases to trimming and J lost 0 bases, with 25 bases between them. This CDR3 region has 20 residues. In DNA, the CDR3 is TGTGCCAGCACCCATTTCGAAGCGACAGGAGGAAGCTCCTATAATTCACCCCTCCACTTT. Residues: CASTHFEATGGSSYNSPLHF.

The V gene is TRBV15, the J gene TRBJ1-1; D remains unclear. Looked up from germline, CDR1 is LNHNV and CDR2 is YYDKDF (reference sequence). The CDR3 is 12 residues long. With 3 bases removed from V and 2 bases from J, the gap between germline ends came to 4 bases. CDR3 amino acids: CATSSQNTEAFF. The CDR3 DNA is TGTGCCACCAGCAGCCAAAACACTGAAGCTTTCTTT.

The chain combines TRBV6-1 with TRBJ1-2; 9 nucleotides agree with TRBD1. V lost 2 bases and J lost 4; bases outside the gene matches: 8. Germline CDR1 and CDR2: MNHNS and SASEGT. The CDR3 sequence is 16 residues long. CDR3 coding DNA: TGTGCCAGCAGTGAACCGGGACAGGGTGGAACCTATGGCTACACCTTC. Translating it yields CASSEPGQGGTYGYTF.

This sequence joins TRBV5-1 and TRBJ2-7; TRBD1 matches 8 bases. The CDR3 consists of 18 residues. Germline loops: CDR1 SGHRS, CDR2 YFSETQ. V shed 4 bases, J shed 7 bases, and the junction held 22 bases outside the gene matches. In nucleotides, the CDR3 is TGCGCCAGCAGCCCGGGCAGGGGGCTGGGAATGACTCTTTGGGAGCAGTACTTC. The encoded protein is CASSPGRGLGMTLWEQYF.

This clone occurred once. The rearrangement joins TRBV27 to TRBJ1-1; no definite D call. There are 14 residues in the CDR3. The germline V gene encodes CDR1 MNHEY and CDR2 SMNVEV (reference sequence). V was cut by 6 bases and J by 4 bases, with 15 bases left in between. The CDR3 reads CASRADNRGTEAFF. The DNA of the CDR3 is TGTGCCAGCAGGGCGGATAATCGGGGCACTGAAGCTTTCTTT.

The sample holds a few counts of this clone. The rearrangement links TRBV11-1 to TRBJ2-7, with 8 bases aligning to TRBD1. Germline V gene sequence: CDR1 SGHAT, CDR2 FQDESV (reference sequence). CDR3 length: 15 amino acids. Trimming took 4 bases from V and 4 from J; bases not matched to a gene: 9. The CDR3 loop reads CASSSAADRGYEQYF. The CDR3 DNA follows: TGTGCCAGCAGCTCAGCGGCTGACAGGGGATACGAGCAGTACTTC.

This chain connects TRBV19 to TRBJ2-1, with D perhaps matching TRBD2 (6 bases). This CDR3 has 14 amino acids. Germline assignment: CDR1 LNHDA and CDR2 SQIVND (reference sequence). Trimming took 3 bases from V and 5 from J, leaving 11 bases between them. The CDR3 coding sequence is TGTGCCAGTAGTATCCCCGGGGGAAACAATGAGCAGTTCTTC. This codes for CASSIPGGNNEQFF.

The chain combines TRBV19 with TRBJ2-5, with D possibly matching TRBD2 (5 bases). CDR1 is LNHDA, CDR2 SQIVND, per germline (reference sequence). V lost 3 bases and J 5 bases, leaving 13 bases between the germline ends. CDR3 length: 14 amino acids. The CDR3 bases are TGTGCCAGTAGTATTTACGGGGTAGGGGAGACCCAGTACTTC. Translating it yields CASSIYGVGETQYF.

This clone showed up just a few times. The rearrangement uses TRBV25-1 and TRBJ2-7; TRBD1 is a possible D gene (5 bases). The CDR3 has 14 amino acids. Looked up from germline, CDR1 is MGHDK and CDR2 is SYGVNS. The germline V and J ends were trimmed by 0 bases and 2 bases, with 8 bases remaining between them. CDR3 nucleotides: TGTGCCAGCAGTGAATATGTGACAGCCTACGAGCAGTACTTC. Translation gives CASSEYVTAYEQYF.

The V call is TRBV5-5, the J call TRBJ2-6, with D unclear. Trimming cost V 2 bases and J 1 base, with 7 bases left between them. Per the germline V gene, CDR1 is SGHKS and CDR2 is YYEKEE (reference sequence). The CDR3 runs to 15 residues. Here the CDR3 DNA reads TGTGCCAGCAGCTTAATACGGTCTGGGGCCAACGTCCTGACTTTC. Protein product: CASSLIRSGANVLTF.

The rearrangement joins TRBV28 to TRBJ1-1; D possibly corresponds to TRBD1 (5 bases). CDR3 size: 11 residues. The V gene lost 6 bases and the J gene lost 7 bases, with 9 bases spanning the gap. In germline, CDR1 is MDHEN, CDR2 SYDVKM. The CDR3 spells CASRSGDEAFF. In DNA, the CDR3 is TGTGCCAGCAGGTCGGGGGATGAAGCTTTCTTT.

V gene TRBV3-1 (or the pseudogene TRBV3-2) combines with J gene TRBJ2-2; TRBD2 might be the D (5 bases). The V end was cut by 1 base, the J end by 8 bases, with 5 bases between. The germline CDR1 and CDR2 sequences are LGHDT and YNNKEL (reference sequence). This CDR3 has 12 amino acids. The CDR3 loop is CASSQGGGELFF. The CDR3 nucleotides are TGTGCCAGCAGCCAAGGAGGGGGGGAGCTGTTTTTT.

The chain has TRBV18 and TRBJ1-2; D may be TRBD1 (6 bases). CDR1 KGHSH and CDR2 LQKENI come from the germline V gene. The CDR3 is 14 amino acids. The V and J ends lost 3 bases and 2 bases respectively, with 10 bases between them. The CDR3 DNA reads TGTGCCAGCTCACCCACGGACAGAAACTATGGCTACACCTTC. This translates into CASSPTDRNYGYTF.

The chain employs TRBV29-1 and TRBJ1-1; 7 nucleotides agree with TRBD1. V lost 6 bases, J lost 1 base, and 11 bases stayed unmatched. The CDR3 is 15 residues long. The V gene's germline CDR1 is SQVTM and CDR2 ANQGSEA. The DNA for the CDR3 is TGCAGCGTCTGGGGATCGGGACAGCGGAACACTGAAGCTTTCTTT. Translating gives CSVWGSGQRNTEAFF.

V and J are TRBV5-5 and TRBJ2-3, with D perhaps matching TRBD2 (5 bases). Germline V gives CDR1 SGHKS, CDR2 YYEKEE (reference sequence). With 9 bases removed from V and 4 bases from J, the gap between germline ends came to 12 bases. CDR3 length equals 12 residues. The CDR3 region has the DNA TGTGCCACCACCCTGGAGGCAGATACGCAGTATTTT. Protein: CATTLEADTQYF.

This clone was detected only a few times. The chain has TRBV28 and TRBJ2-2, with 9 bases that match TRBD1. V shed 5 bases, J shed 2 bases, and the junction held 3 bases outside the gene matches. The CDR3 sequence is 15 residues long. Germline V CDR1 and CDR2: MDHEN, SYDVKM. The CDR3 coding sequence is TGTGCCAGCAGTCTGGACAGGGGCAACACCGGGGAGCTGTTTTTT. It translates to CASSLDRGNTGELFF.

V is TRBV29-1 and J is TRBJ1-1; D gene ambiguous. The CDR3 loop spans 13 amino acids. CDR1 SQVTM and CDR2 ANQGSEA come from the germline V gene. Trimming stripped 6 bases from V and 3 bases from J, with 14 bases between. Here the CDR3 reads CSVRPRADTEAFF. As DNA, the CDR3 is TGCAGCGTCCGCCCGAGGGCAGACACTGAAGCTTTCTTT.

The chain's CDR3 is CATSDRQRSNTGELFF. The CDR3 coding sequence is TGTGCCACCAGTGACCGACAGCGATCGAACACCGGGGAGCTGTTTTTT. J is TRBJ2-2 and V is TRBV24-1; D is perhaps TRBD1 (5 bases). The germline gives CDR1 KGHDR, CDR2 SFDVKD. The CDR3 extends over 16 amino acids. Between the trimmed V and J ends, which lost 4 bases and 0 bases, there was a span of 11 bases.